This TCR beta chain was documented in a study of T cell responses to AZD1222 COVID-19 vaccine. The CDR3 runs to 14 residues. V lost 3 bases to trimming and J lost 1 base; unmatched junction nucleotides: 2. Germline lookup yields CDR1 LNHDA and CDR2 SQIVND (reference sequence). Overall study findings and caveats: After two AZD1222 doses, spike-specific TCR breadth and depth rose versus day 0.

In the case of this clone: What it recognizes is unknown.

Method: immunoSEQ multiplex PCR; TCRdb's copy keeps in-frame clones and lacks some. The sample comprises about 96,000 clones, roughly 87% of which are singletons, and 1.5% to 2% rests with the top ten. This clonotype originated in an adult in good health. Sequencing used peripheral blood, obtained on day 0 of AZD1222 vaccination. This sequence joins TRBV19 and TRBJ1-1, with 7 bases that match TRBD1. CDR3 in amino acids: CASSIRTGNTEAFF. The CDR3 nucleotides read TGTGCCAGTAGTATCAGGACAGGGAACACTGAAGCTTTCTTT. The variable domain in full, with the rest retrieved from reference TRBV19 and TRBJ1-1, is DGGITQSPKYLFRKEGQNVTLSCEQNLNHDAMYWYRQDPGQGLRLIYYSQIVNDFQKGDIAEGYSVSREKKESFPLTVTSAQKNPTAFYLCASSIRTGNTEAFFGQGTRLTVV.